The next 14 T cell receptor beta chains were all read from a single sample in a study of T cell repertoires in cytomegalovirus infection. No antigen has been assigned to these receptors. TCRdb called the reads again in MiXCR, with one record for every CDR3 protein. The sample consists of 550,000 to 850,000 distinct CDR3 sequences, around 35% of them appearing once. The input for sequencing was cultured PBMCs, taken from culture after CMV antigen stimulation. The receptors originated from a human donor in good health (CMV status not recorded). Some clones in this sample may be carry-over from other donors' samples.

The J gene is TRBJ1-4, the V gene TRBV7-1; TRBD1 matches at 7 bases. TRBV7-1 is classed as an ORF, of uncertain function. Trimming cost V 6 bases and J 0 bases; bases outside gene matches: 13. This CDR3 contains 18 residues. The CDR3 is CASRPNLGQPTTNEKLFF. CDR3 coding DNA: TGTGCCAGCAGACCCAACCTGGGACAGCCTACAACTAATGAAAAACTGTTTTTT.

This clonotype was picked up a small number of times. The chain has TRBV6-5 and TRBJ1-1; D remains unclear. The CDR3 length is 14 residues. Trimming shortened V by 4 bases and J by 5 bases, and 14 bases separated the two germline ends. Germline V gene sequence: CDR1 MNHEY, CDR2 SVGAGI. DNA for the CDR3: TGTGCCAGCAGTTCCCTGAGAGCTCGGACTGAAGCTTTCTTT. Its protein is CASSSLRARTEAFF.

Only a few counts were recorded for this clonotype. The rearrangement links TRBV7-9 to TRBJ2-7, with D uncertain. Germline V CDR1 and CDR2: SEHNR, FQNEAQ (reference sequence). The V and J ends lost 3 bases and 2 bases respectively, with 14 bases between them. The CDR3 spans 15 residues. CDR3 loop: CASSLHEESPYEQYF. The CDR3 region has the DNA TGTGCCAGCAGCTTGCACGAAGAGTCGCCCTACGAGCAGTACTTC. Full variable domain (outside the CDR3, taken from reference TRBV7-9 and TRBJ2-7): DTGVSQNPRHKITKRGQNVTFRCDPISEHNRLYWYRQTLGQGPEFLTYFQNEAQLEKSRLLSDRFSAERPKGSFSTLEIQRTEQGDSAMYLCASSLHEESPYEQYFGPGTRLTVT.

CDR3 sequence (DNA): TGCAGTGCTCCGGTCCCCGCCGGGGAGACCCAGTACTTC. Translation gives CSAPVPAGETQYF. The chain joins TRBV20-1 to TRBJ2-5, with D unclear. The germline V gene has CDR1 DFQATT and CDR2 SNEGSKA (reference sequence). Trimming stripped 5 bases from V and 5 bases from J, with 15 bases between. The CDR3 sequence is 13 residues long.

V gene TRBV18 combines with J gene TRBJ2-1, with D unresolved. The V gene's germline CDR1 is KGHSH and CDR2 LQKENI. Trimming took off 3 bases at V and 2 bases at J, with 11 bases between the two ends. This CDR3 has 15 residues. The CDR3 here is CASSPSAPTYNEQFF. The CDR3 DNA sequence: TGTGCCAGCTCACCGTCAGCACCGACCTACAATGAGCAGTTCTTC.

This clonotype was counted at least ten times. The CDR3 DNA is TGTGCCAGCACAAGACAGGGAGGGGATGGCTACACCTTC. As protein: CASTRQGGDGYTF. The chain has TRBV7-2 and TRBJ1-2; 7 bases align to TRBD1. The CDR3 spans 13 residues. The germline CDR1 and CDR2 sequences are SGHTA and FQGNSA. The junction had 8 bases not matched to a gene; V was cut back by 7 bases and J by 6 bases.

The chain carries TRBV12-3 or TRBV12-4 and TRBJ1-6, with a tentative D call TRBD1 (5 bases). The CDR3 runs to 15 residues. V dropped 5 bases and J dropped 5 bases, with 13 bases sitting between them. The CDR3 is CASSGVGGNNSPLHF. The CDR3 coding sequence is TGTGCCAGCAGTGGGGTTGGGGGAAATAATTCACCCCTCCACTTT.

V gene TRBV6-2 or TRBV6-3 combines with J gene TRBJ2-3; 9 bases align to TRBD1. Germline V CDR1 and CDR2: MNHEY, SVGEGT. The CDR3 is 16 amino acids. The trim removed 5 bases at V and 4 bases at J, leaving 10 bases unmatched. CDR3 DNA sequence: TGTGCCAGCAGTAAATGGACAGGGGACTTGGCAGATACGCAGTATTTT. Its protein is CASSKWTGDLADTQYF.

The V call is TRBV4-2, the J call TRBJ2-1; TRBD2 matches at 8 bases. V lost 2 bases to trimming and J lost 9 bases; unmatched junction nucleotides: 12. The germline V gene has CDR1 LGHNA and CDR2 YNFKEQ. The CDR3 extends over 16 amino acids. CDR3 region: CASSQPIPGGASEQFF. The DNA of the CDR3 is TGTGCCAGCAGCCAACCAATCCCGGGGGGGGCAAGTGAGCAGTTCTTC.

J is TRBJ1-6 and V is TRBV15; no firm D call. The V and J ends lost 0 bases and 9 bases respectively, with 9 bases between them. This CDR3 region has 14 residues. The germline gives CDR1 LNHNV, CDR2 YYDKDF (reference sequence). The CDR3, as DNA: TGTGCCACCAGCAGAGAGTGGCAGACTTCACCCCTCCACTTT. Its protein product is CATSREWQTSPLHF.

J is TRBJ2-7 and V is TRBV11-2; D is unclear. The length of the CDR3 is 12 residues. CDR1 is SGHAT, CDR2 FQNNGV, per germline. V gave up 4 bases and J gave up 5 bases, with 9 bases separating them. In nucleotides, the CDR3 is TGTGCCAGCAGCTCCCCCACGCACGAGCAGTACTTC. Its protein product is CASSSPTHEQYF.

This clonotype appeared a few times. The chain combines TRBV19 with TRBJ1-1; D ambiguous. Germline CDR1 LNHDA, CDR2 SQIVND (reference sequence). CDR3 length: 15 residues. Trimming stripped 3 bases from V and 3 bases from J, with 14 bases between. CDR3 loop: CASSMVGGSYTEAFF. The CDR3 DNA reads TGTGCCAGTAGTATGGTAGGTGGGTCGTACACTGAAGCTTTCTTT.

This clonotype came up a few times. The genes are TRBV7-9 and TRBJ1-1; D is undetermined. Per the germline V gene, CDR1 is SEHNR and CDR2 is FQNEAQ (reference sequence). The CDR3 is made up of 14 amino acids. V lost 5 bases and J 4 bases, leaving 14 bases between the germline ends. The CDR3 here is CASSPPGRSTEAFF. The CDR3 coding sequence is TGTGCCAGCAGCCCTCCCGGGAGGAGCACTGAAGCTTTCTTT.

The rearrangement joins TRBV6-1 to TRBJ2-3, with D possibly TRBD2 on 5 matching bases. CDR3 length: 16 residues. The germline CDR1 and CDR2 sequences are MNHNS and SASEGT. V was cut by 2 bases and J by 2 bases, with 14 bases left in between. As DNA, the CDR3 is TGTGCCAGCAGTGAAACCTCAGCGGCGTTCACAGATACGCAGTATTTT. Translating it yields CASSETSAAFTDTQYF.